This TCR beta chain is drawn from a study of monozygotic twins with inflammatory bowel disease. Molecular identifiers with 6-nucleotide sample barcodes were added during cDNA synthesis via template switching. Amplification of TCRalpha and TCRbeta cDNA involved two nested PCRs that ran for about 15 and 9 cycles. From the 5' RACE reads, TCRdb lists one entry per CDR3 protein and no DNA. The sample's table shows 150,000 to 200,000 distinct CDR3 sequences. CDR1 LGHNA and CDR2 YSLEER come from the germline V gene. This CDR3 comprises 17 residues. The chain employs TRBV4-3 and TRBJ2-7; TCRdb proposes TRBD1, but this gene call is untestable without DNA. The sample consisted of blood. The clonotype was recovered from a human donor with ulcerative colitis or Crohn's disease, or a healthy co-twin of an affected twin (not recorded which). The CDR3 region is CASSQDPRTGGSYEQYF.